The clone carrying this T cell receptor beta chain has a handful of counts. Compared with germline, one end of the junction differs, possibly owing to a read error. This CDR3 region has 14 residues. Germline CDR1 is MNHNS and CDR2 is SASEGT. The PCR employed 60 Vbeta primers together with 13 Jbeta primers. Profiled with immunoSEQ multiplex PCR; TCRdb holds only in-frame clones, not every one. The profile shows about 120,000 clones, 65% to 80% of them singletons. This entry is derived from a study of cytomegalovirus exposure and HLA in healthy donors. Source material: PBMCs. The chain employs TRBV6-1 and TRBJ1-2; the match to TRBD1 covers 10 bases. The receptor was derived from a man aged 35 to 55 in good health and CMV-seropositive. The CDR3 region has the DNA TGTGCCATCAGTGGGGACAGGGGAAACTATGGCTACACCTTC. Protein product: CAISGDRGNYGYTF.